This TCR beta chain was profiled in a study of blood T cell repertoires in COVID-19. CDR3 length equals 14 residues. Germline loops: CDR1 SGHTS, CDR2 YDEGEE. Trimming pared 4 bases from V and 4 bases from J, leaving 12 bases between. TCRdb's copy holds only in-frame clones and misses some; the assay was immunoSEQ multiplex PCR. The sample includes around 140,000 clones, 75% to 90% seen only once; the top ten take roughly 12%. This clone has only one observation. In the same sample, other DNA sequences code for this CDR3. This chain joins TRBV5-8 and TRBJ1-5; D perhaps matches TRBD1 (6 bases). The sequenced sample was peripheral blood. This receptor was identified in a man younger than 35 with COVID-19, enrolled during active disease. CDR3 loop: CASSQGHSNQPQHF. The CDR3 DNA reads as TGTGCCAGCAGCCAGGGACACTCAAATCAGCCCCAGCATTTT.